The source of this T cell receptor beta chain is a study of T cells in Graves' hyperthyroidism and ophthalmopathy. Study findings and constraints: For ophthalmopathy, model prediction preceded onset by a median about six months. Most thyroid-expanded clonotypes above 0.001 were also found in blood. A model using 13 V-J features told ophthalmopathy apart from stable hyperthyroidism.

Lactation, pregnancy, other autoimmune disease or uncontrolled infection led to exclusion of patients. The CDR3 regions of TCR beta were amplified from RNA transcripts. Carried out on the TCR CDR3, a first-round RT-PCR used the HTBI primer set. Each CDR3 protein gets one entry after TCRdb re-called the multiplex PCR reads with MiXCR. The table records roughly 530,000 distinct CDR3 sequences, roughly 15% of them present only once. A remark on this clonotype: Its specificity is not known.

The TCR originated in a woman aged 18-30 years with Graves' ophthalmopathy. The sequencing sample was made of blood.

The CDR3 DNA is TGTGCCAGCAGTTTCAGGGGCTGGGGCTACACCTTC. This encodes CASSFRGWGYTF. The rearrangement uses TRBV28 and TRBJ1-2, with D perhaps matching TRBD1 (6 bases). Germline lookup yields CDR1 MDHEN and CDR2 SYDVKM. Trimming left V 3 bases short and J 8 bases short, with 10 bases between. This CDR3 is built from 12 residues.